This T cell receptor beta chain was captured in a study of blood T cell repertoires in COVID-19. Libraries were prepared by immunoSEQ multiplex PCR; TCRdb keeps only in-frame clonotypes and omits some of them. The profile shows 150,000 to 200,000 clones, around 90% of them singletons. With 0 bases removed from V and 12 bases from J, the gap between germline ends came to 18 bases. Germline V gives CDR1 MNHNY, CDR2 SVGAGI (reference sequence). The CDR3 length is 15 residues. Sequences were obtained from peripheral blood. V usage is TRBV6-6 and J usage is TRBJ1-5; D unclear. The TCR was taken from a man aged 40-50 years with active or convalescent COVID-19. CDR3: CASSYSSPEIMVQHF. CDR3 DNA: TGTGCCAGCAGTTACTCGTCTCCGGAGATTATGGTCCAGCATTTT.